These 25 T cell receptor beta chains were all obtained from the same sample, sequenced in a study of CD8 T cells in ankylosing spondylitis. Regarding the study as a whole: Apparently characteristic of ankylosing spondylitis blood was a TCR beta motif (eight highly homologous variants).

MiXCR, applied by TCRdb to the 5' RACE reads, yields one record per CDR3 protein. The table lists fewer than 400,000 distinct CDR3 sequences, approximately 20% of them singletons. Their antigens are not known. Material: blood, either unsorted or a sorted T cell fraction (not recorded which). Receptors were obtained from a male donor with ankylosing spondylitis.

This chain connects TRBV20-1 to TRBJ2-7, with TRBD2 identical over 8 bases. V shed 2 bases, J shed 5 bases, and the junction held 11 bases outside the gene matches. The length of the CDR3 is 15 residues. CDR1 is DFQATT, CDR2 SNEGSKA, per germline (reference sequence). CDR3 sequence: CSARSPSGSLDEQYF. The CDR3, as DNA: TGCAGTGCTAGATCCCCCAGCGGGAGCCTCGACGAGCAGTACTTC.

The rearrangement joins TRBV20-1 to TRBJ2-5; 7 positions agree with TRBD1. V lost 6 bases, J lost 5 bases, and 9 bases stayed unmatched. This CDR3 spans 13 amino acids. Germline V CDR1 and CDR2: DFQATT, SNEGSKA (reference sequence). The CDR3 region is CSAEQGTRETQYF. The CDR3 DNA reads as TGCAGTGCCGAACAGGGGACGCGGGAGACCCAGTACTTC.

This clonotype turned up a few times. The chain has TRBV6-2 or TRBV6-3 and TRBJ2-2; D is unresolved. The CDR3 has 11 amino acids. V lost 3 bases and J lost 7, with 3 bases in between. The germline V gene encodes CDR1 MNHEY and CDR2 SVGEGT. CDR3 in amino acids: CASSYLGELFF. DNA for the CDR3: TGTGCCAGCAGTTATCTCGGGGAGCTGTTTTTT.

The chain employs TRBV20-1 and TRBJ1-6; D not certain. CDR1 is DFQATT, CDR2 SNEGSKA, per germline (reference sequence). CDR3 length: 13 amino acids. V dropped 5 bases and J dropped 2 bases, with 7 bases sitting between them. CDR3 residues: CSAFLPYNSPLHF. CDR3 nucleotides: TGCAGTGCTTTCCTTCCCTATAATTCACCCCTCCACTTT.

The chain joins TRBV5-1 to TRBJ1-4; possibly TRBD1 for D (6 bases). Trimming removed 0 bases at V and 7 bases at J, with 10 bases between. Germline V lookup: CDR1 SGHRS, CDR2 YFSETQ. The CDR3 has 14 residues. The CDR3 region is CASSLAYRVEKLFF. CDR3 nucleotides: TGCGCCAGCAGCTTGGCCTACAGGGTTGAAAAACTGTTTTTT.

This clonotype was seen more than once but under ten times. V gene TRBV5-1 combines with J gene TRBJ2-2, with D hard to call. This CDR3 spans 14 amino acids. The germline V and J ends were trimmed by 0 bases and 0 bases, with 3 bases remaining between them. Germline V gives CDR1 SGHRS, CDR2 YFSETQ. The chain's CDR3 is CASSLVSNTGELFF. In nucleotides, the CDR3 is TGCGCCAGCAGCTTGGTCTCGAACACCGGGGAGCTGTTTTTT.

The chain links TRBV7-2 to TRBJ2-7; D remains unclear. CDR1 is SGHTA and CDR2 is FQGNSA in the germline V gene. The CDR3 sequence is 15 residues long. Between the trimmed V and J ends, which lost 7 bases and 0 bases, there was a span of 16 bases. The CDR3 is CASNNEGVSSYEQYF. In nucleotides, the CDR3 is TGTGCCAGCAACAATGAAGGAGTAAGCTCCTACGAGCAGTACTTC.

The gene calls are TRBV4-3 and TRBJ2-7, with 7 bases lining up with TRBD1. Losses at the gene ends were 3 bases for V and 2 bases for J; bases not matched to a gene: 4. The CDR3 sequence is 14 residues long. CDR1 and CDR2 (germline): LGHNA, YSLEER. The CDR3 coding sequence is TGCGCCAGCAGCCAGAGTACAGGGGCCTACGAGCAGTACTTC. Its translation is CASSQSTGAYEQYF.

The chain recombines TRBV25-1 with TRBJ2-5; D is unclear. Trimming stripped 0 bases from V and 0 bases from J, with 8 bases between. The CDR3 contains 15 residues. In germline, CDR1 is MGHDK, CDR2 SYGVNS. The CDR3 DNA reads as TGTGCCAGCAGTGAATATCGTGGGTACCAAGAGACCCAGTACTTC. Translating gives CASSEYRGYQETQYF.

This clonotype has only a few counts. This chain links TRBV6-1 with TRBJ1-2, with 9 bases identical to TRBD1. This CDR3 spans 14 amino acids. V gave up 7 bases and J gave up 5 bases; unmatched junction bases: 8. Germline V gene data show CDR1 as MNHNS and CDR2 as SASEGT. CDR3: CASKPPGQGYGYTF. In DNA, the CDR3 is TGTGCCAGCAAACCACCGGGACAGGGATATGGCTACACCTTC.

This chain links TRBV7-9 with TRBJ2-3; TRBD1 might be the D (6 bases). The length of the CDR3 is 15 residues. Germline CDR1 reads SEHNR; CDR2 reads FQNEAQ (reference sequence). Between the trimmed V and J ends, which lost 5 bases and 2 bases, there was a span of 14 bases. The CDR3 is CASSRDTEPTDTQYF. DNA for the CDR3: TGTGCCAGCAGCCGGGACACCGAACCCACAGATACGCAGTATTTT.

This clonotype appeared a few times. The chain uses TRBV5-1 and TRBJ1-2; 12 bases map to TRBD1. The V gene's germline CDR1 is SGHRS and CDR2 YFSETQ. This CDR3 has 14 residues. The V gene end was trimmed by 3 bases and the J gene end by 4 bases; junction bases not matched to a gene: 1. The CDR3 spells CASSSGQGAYGYTF. CDR3 bases: TGCGCCAGCAGCTCGGGACAGGGGGCCTATGGCTACACCTTC.

At least ten counts were recorded for this clonotype. The chain recombines TRBV11-2 with TRBJ2-3, with 11 positions matching TRBD2. CDR1 SGHAT and CDR2 FQNNGV come from the germline V gene. The CDR3 is made up of 16 amino acids. Unmatched junction bases numbered 9, after V lost 5 bases and J lost 5 bases. Written as DNA, the CDR3 is TGTGCCAGCAGCGTAACCCTAGCGGGAGGAGTAGATACGCAGTATTTT. This codes for CASSVTLAGGVDTQYF.

V usage is TRBV12-3 or TRBV12-4 and J usage is TRBJ2-7; D gene uncertain. V was trimmed by 6 bases and J by 6 bases, leaving 9 bases between them. The CDR3 spans 11 residues. CDR3 protein: CASSRTSEQYF. Here the CDR3 DNA reads TGTGCCAGCAGCCGGACGAGCGAGCAGTACTTC.

This chain links TRBV20-1 with TRBJ2-1; 14 bases are shared with TRBD2. Per germline, CDR1 DFQATT and CDR2 SNEGSKA (reference sequence). CDR3 length equals 16 residues. The J segment lost 0 bases and the V segment lost 3 bases, leaving 1 base of the junction unmatched. The CDR3, as DNA: TGCAGTGCTAGGGGGACTAGCGGGAGCTCCTACAATGAGCAGTTCTTC. Encoded protein: CSARGTSGSSYNEQFF.

There are a few counts of this clonotype. The genes are TRBV15 and TRBJ1-2, with D unresolved. Deletions cut 4 bases from V and 7 bases from J, with 13 bases between. Germline lookup yields CDR1 LNHNV and CDR2 YYDKDF (reference sequence). The CDR3 extends over 13 amino acids. CDR3 loop: CATSIGRDTGYTF. The CDR3 DNA is TGTGCCACCAGCATAGGGAGGGATACTGGCTACACCTTC.

This clonotype was recorded a few times. CDR3 DNA: TGTGCCAGCAGTCCCCATAGCGGGAACACCGGGGAGCTGTTTTTT. Protein product: CASSPHSGNTGELFF. The chain links TRBV12-3 or TRBV12-4 to TRBJ2-2, with a possible D match to TRBD2 (6 bases). CDR3 length: 15 residues. The V and J ends lost 5 bases and 1 base respectively, with 11 bases between them.

The chain uses TRBV3-1 and TRBJ2-1; tentatively, D is TRBD2 (5 bases). Trimming took 1 base from V and 3 from J, leaving 10 bases between them. The CDR3 covers 15 residues. CDR1 is LGHDT, CDR2 YNNKEL, per germline (reference sequence). The CDR3 DNA is TGTGCCAGCAGCCAAGTCCCTACTAGCTACAATGAGCAGTTCTTC. This codes for CASSQVPTSYNEQFF.

This clonotype was seen only a few times. The chain joins TRBV5-1 to TRBJ2-3; 8 bases agree with TRBD2. The CDR3 length is 17 residues. In germline, CDR1 is SGHRS, CDR2 YFSETQ. J lost 0 bases, V lost 4 bases, and 10 bases had no gene match. CDR3 loop: CASSPVAGYLSTDTQYF. DNA of the CDR3: TGCGCCAGCAGCCCCGTAGCGGGGTACCTTAGCACAGATACGCAGTATTTT.

This chain connects TRBV10-3 to TRBJ1-4, with TRBD1 matching 10 bases. The junction had 3 bases not matched to a gene; V was cut back by 6 bases and J by 5 bases. CDR3 length: 14 residues. Germline-derived CDR1 and CDR2 are ENHRY and SYGVKD. CDR3 protein: CAISGQGGNEKLFF. The CDR3 DNA sequence: TGTGCCATCAGCGGACAGGGGGGAAATGAAAAACTGTTTTTT.

This clonotype appeared a few times. The V gene is TRBV12-3 or TRBV12-4, the J gene TRBJ1-1; TRBD1 is a possible D gene (5 bases). The CDR3 length is 17 residues. Trimming took off 5 bases at V and 4 bases at J, with 23 bases between the two ends. The CDR3 protein is CASSLRTEGLRGTEAFF. CDR3 nucleotide sequence: TGTGCCAGCAGTCTGAGAACCGAGGGGTTGAGGGGCACTGAAGCTTTCTTT.

In this sample, this clonotype turned up a few times. This chain uses TRBV5-1 with TRBJ1-4; 8 bases line up with TRBD1. Germline CDR1 is SGHRS and CDR2 is YFSETQ. This CDR3 is built from 15 residues. The V and J ends lost 0 bases and 5 bases, in that order; junction bases with no gene match: 3. CDR3 in amino acids: CASSLATGGNEKLFF. For the CDR3, the DNA is TGCGCCAGCAGCTTGGCCACAGGGGGGAATGAAAAACTGTTTTTT.

This clonotype turned up a few times. V gene TRBV11-2 combines with J gene TRBJ1-1; D is possibly TRBD1 (5 bases). The CDR3 contains 17 residues. V lost 0 bases, J lost 1 base, and 15 bases lay in between. Per germline, CDR1 SGHAT and CDR2 FQNNGV. In nucleotides, the CDR3 is TGTGCCAGCAGCTTAGATCGGTGGGGGGGTGGGAACACTGAAGCTTTCTTT. Its translation is CASSLDRWGGGNTEAFF.

This chain joins TRBV5-1 and TRBJ1-5; D is unclear. This CDR3 contains 15 residues. Between the trimmed V and J ends, which lost 0 bases and 1 base, there was a span of 8 bases. Germline CDR1 reads SGHRS; CDR2 reads YFSETQ. The CDR3 reads CASSLAGLSNQPQHF. DNA for the CDR3: TGCGCCAGCAGCTTGGCTGGACTCAGCAATCAGCCCCAGCATTTT.

The chain is built from TRBV3-1 and TRBJ2-1; D might be TRBD1 or TRBD2, each matching 5 bases. Germline CDR1 and CDR2: LGHDT and YNNKEL (reference sequence). The CDR3 has 11 amino acids. Trimming left V 1 base short and J 14 bases short, with 9 bases between. The CDR3 spells CASSQASREFF. CDR3 DNA sequence: TGTGCCAGCAGCCAAGCTAGCAGGGAGTTCTTC.